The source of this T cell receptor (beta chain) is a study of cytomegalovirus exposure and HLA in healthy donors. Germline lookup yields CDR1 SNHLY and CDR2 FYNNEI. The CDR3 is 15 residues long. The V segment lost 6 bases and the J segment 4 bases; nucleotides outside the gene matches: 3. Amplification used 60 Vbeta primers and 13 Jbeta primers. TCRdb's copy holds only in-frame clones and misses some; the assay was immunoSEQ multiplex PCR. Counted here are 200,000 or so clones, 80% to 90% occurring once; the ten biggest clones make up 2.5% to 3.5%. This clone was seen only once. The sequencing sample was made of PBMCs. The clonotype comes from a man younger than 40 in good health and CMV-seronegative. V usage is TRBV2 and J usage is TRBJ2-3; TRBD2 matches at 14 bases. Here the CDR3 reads CASRGTSGGADTQYF. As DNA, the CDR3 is TGTGCCAGCAGGGGGACTAGCGGGGGTGCAGATACGCAGTATTTT. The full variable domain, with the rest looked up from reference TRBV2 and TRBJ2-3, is EPEVTQTPSHQVTQMGQEVILRCVPISNHLYFYWYRQILGQKVEFLVSFYNNEISEKSEIFDDQFSVERPDGSNFTLKIRSTKLEDSAMYFCASRGTSGGADTQYFGPGTRLTVL.